The sequence of this TCR beta chain was determined in a study of CD8 T cells in Susac syndrome. The RNA, 0.5 to 1 ug, was put through reverse transcription using random hexamers. TCRdb fed the immunoSEQ multiplex PCR reads into MiXCR, producing one record per CDR3 protein. The sample lists around 160,000 distinct CDR3 sequences, around 94% occurring once. The CDR3 extends over 15 amino acids. Germline V gene lookup returns CDR1 LNHNV and CDR2 YYDKDF (reference sequence). Trimming took 0 bases from V and 0 from J; bases not matched to a gene: 2. The sequence derives from a human donor in good health. Sequenced sample: CD4+ T cells from PBMCs. This chain connects TRBV15 to TRBJ2-7, with 7 bases that match TRBD2. The CDR3 DNA follows: TGTGCCACCAGCAGAGAAGCGGGGAACTCCTACGAGCAGTACTTC. The encoded protein is CATSREAGNSYEQYF. Together with reference TRBV15 and TRBJ2-7, the CDR3 gives the full variable domain: DAMVIQNPRYQVTQFGKPVTLSCSQTLNHNVMYWYQQKSSQAPKLLFHYYDKDFNNEADTPDNFQSRRPNTSFCFLDIRSPGLGDTAMYLCATSREAGNSYEQYFGPGTRLTVT.